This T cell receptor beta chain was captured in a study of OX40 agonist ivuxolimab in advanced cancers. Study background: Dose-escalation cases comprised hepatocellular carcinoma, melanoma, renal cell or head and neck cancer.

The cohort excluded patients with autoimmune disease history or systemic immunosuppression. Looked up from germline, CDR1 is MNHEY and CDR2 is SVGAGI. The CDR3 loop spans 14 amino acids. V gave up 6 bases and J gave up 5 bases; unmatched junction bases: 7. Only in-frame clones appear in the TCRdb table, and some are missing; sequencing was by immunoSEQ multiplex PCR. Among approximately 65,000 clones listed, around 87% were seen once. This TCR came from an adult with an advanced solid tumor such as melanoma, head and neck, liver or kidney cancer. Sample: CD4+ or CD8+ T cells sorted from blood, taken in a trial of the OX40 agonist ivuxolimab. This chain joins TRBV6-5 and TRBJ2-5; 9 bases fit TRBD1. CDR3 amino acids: CASSLTGGYETQYF. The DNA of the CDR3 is TGTGCCAGCAGCCTTACAGGGGGCTACGAGACCCAGTACTTC.